This T cell receptor beta chain came from a study of cytomegalovirus exposure and HLA in healthy donors. Study-wide results and caveats: V- and J-gene trimming in TCR beta was tied to a missense DCLRE1C variant by an analysis performed later.

CDR1 and CDR2 from the germline V gene are LGHNA and YSLEER. CDR3 length: 15 residues. Trimming removed 4 bases at V and 4 bases at J, with 16 bases between. The PCR made use of 60 Vbeta and 13 Jbeta primers. Profiling relied on immunoSEQ multiplex PCR, and the TCRdb table lists in-frame clones only, not all of them. The sample has approximately 190,000 clones; roughly 76% are singletons. Concerning this clone itself: The antigen is not known.

V and J are TRBV4-3 and TRBJ1-2; perhaps TRBD1 as D (6 bases). This receptor was identified in a woman aged 25 to 39 in good health and CMV-seropositive. The sequenced sample consisted of PBMCs. The CDR3 region has the DNA TGCGCCAGCAGCCCCAGACAGGCAGGAGGCTATGGCTACACCTTC. Protein product: CASSPRQAGGYGYTF.